This T cell receptor beta chain appears in the sequencing data of a study of early T cells in non-severe SARS-CoV-2 infection. TCRdb fed the 5' RACE reads into MiXCR, producing one record per CDR3 protein. The profile covers around 83,000 distinct CDR3 sequences, with roughly 10% appearing a single time and just over 8% taken by the ten largest. V lost 5 bases and J lost 11, with 16 bases in between. There are 13 residues in the CDR3. The source material was whole blood, sampled at baseline. The source of this sequence is an adult who was a healthcare worker with PCR-confirmed SARS-CoV-2 infection or an uninfected control (not recorded which). The chain carries TRBV12-3 or TRBV12-4 and TRBJ1-3; D perhaps matches TRBD1 (5 bases). The CDR3 loop reads CASSPVAATAIYF. The CDR3 DNA is TGTGCCAGCAGTCCGGTAGCCGCGACAGCCATATATTTT.